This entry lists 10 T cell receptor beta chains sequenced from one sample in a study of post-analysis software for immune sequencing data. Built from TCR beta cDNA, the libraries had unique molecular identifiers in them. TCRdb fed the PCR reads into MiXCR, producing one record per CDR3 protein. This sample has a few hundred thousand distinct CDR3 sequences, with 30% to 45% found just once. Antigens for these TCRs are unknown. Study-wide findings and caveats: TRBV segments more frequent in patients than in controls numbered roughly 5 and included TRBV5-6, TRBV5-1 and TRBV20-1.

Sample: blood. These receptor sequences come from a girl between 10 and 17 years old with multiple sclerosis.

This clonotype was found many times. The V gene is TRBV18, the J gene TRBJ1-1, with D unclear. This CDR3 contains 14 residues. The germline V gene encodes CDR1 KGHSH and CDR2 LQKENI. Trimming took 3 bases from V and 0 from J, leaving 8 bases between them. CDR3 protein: CASSPPHMNTEAFF. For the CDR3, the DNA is TGTGCCAGCTCACCCCCACACATGAACACTGAAGCTTTCTTT.

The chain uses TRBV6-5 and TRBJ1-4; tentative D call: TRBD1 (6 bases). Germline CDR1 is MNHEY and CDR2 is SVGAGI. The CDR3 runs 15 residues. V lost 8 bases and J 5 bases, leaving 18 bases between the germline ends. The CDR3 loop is CASGPTGTRNEKLFF. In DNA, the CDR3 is TGTGCCAGCGGCCCTACGGGGACAAGGAATGAAAAACTGTTTTTT.

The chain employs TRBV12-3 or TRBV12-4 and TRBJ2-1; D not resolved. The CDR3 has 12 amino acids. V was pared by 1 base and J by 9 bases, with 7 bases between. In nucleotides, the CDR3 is TGTGCCAGCAGTTTAGGAGCACGTGAGCAGTTCTTC. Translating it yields CASSLGAREQFF.

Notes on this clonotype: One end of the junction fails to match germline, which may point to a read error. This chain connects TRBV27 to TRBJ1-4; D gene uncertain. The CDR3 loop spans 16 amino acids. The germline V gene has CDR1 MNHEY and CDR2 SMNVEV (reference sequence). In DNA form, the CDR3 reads TGTGCCGGCAGTTTAGGTGCCGGTCAGCCTAATGAAAAACTGTTTTTT. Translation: CAGSLGAGQPNEKLFF.

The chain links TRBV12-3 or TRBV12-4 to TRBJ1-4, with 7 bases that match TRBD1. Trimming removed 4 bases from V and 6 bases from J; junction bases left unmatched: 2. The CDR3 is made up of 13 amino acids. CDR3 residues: CASSWGTDEKLFF. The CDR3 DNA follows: TGTGCCAGCAGTTGGGGGACAGATGAAAAACTGTTTTTT.

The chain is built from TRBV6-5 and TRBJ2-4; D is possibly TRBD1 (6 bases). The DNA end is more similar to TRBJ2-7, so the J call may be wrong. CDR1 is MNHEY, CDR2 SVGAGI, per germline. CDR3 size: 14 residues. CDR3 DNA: TGTGCCAGCAGTTTCCACAGGGAGTCCCACGAGCAGTACTTC. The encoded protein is CASSFHRESHEQYF.

The CDR3 DNA follows: TGTGCCAGCAGCTGGGGCCCCTCAATAGATACGCAGTATTTT. It specifies CASSWGPSIDTQYF. This chain uses TRBV7-2 with TRBJ2-3; a possible D gene is TRBD1 (5 bases). CDR1 is SGHTA and CDR2 is FQGNSA in the germline V gene. Trimming removed 4 bases from V and 5 bases from J, with 13 bases in between. This CDR3 spans 14 amino acids.

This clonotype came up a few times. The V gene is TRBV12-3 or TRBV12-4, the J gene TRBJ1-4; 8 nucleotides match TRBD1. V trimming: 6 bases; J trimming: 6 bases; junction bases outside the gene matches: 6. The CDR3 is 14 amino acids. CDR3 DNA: TGTGCCAGCAGCCTGACAGGGGAGGATGAAAAACTGTTTTTT. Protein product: CASSLTGEDEKLFF.

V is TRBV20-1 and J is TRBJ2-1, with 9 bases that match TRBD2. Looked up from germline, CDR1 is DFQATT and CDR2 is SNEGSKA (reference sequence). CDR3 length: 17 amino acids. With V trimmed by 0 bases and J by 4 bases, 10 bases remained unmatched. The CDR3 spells CSARDGAPSGVYNEQFF. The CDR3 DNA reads TGCAGTGCTAGAGATGGGGCTCCTAGCGGGGTATACAATGAGCAGTTCTTC.

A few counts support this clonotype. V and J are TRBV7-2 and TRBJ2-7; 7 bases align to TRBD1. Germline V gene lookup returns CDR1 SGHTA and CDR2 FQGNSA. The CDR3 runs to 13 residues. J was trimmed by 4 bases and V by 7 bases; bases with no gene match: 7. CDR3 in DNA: TGTGCCAGCACCGACAGGGTCCTTTACGAGCAGTACTTC. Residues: CASTDRVLYEQYF. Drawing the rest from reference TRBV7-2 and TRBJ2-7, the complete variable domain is GAGVSQSPSNKVTEKGKDVELRCDPISGHTALYWYRQSLGQGLEFLIYFQGNSAPDKSGLPSDRFSAERTGGSVSTLTIQRTQQEDSAVYLCASTDRVLYEQYFGPGTRLTVT.